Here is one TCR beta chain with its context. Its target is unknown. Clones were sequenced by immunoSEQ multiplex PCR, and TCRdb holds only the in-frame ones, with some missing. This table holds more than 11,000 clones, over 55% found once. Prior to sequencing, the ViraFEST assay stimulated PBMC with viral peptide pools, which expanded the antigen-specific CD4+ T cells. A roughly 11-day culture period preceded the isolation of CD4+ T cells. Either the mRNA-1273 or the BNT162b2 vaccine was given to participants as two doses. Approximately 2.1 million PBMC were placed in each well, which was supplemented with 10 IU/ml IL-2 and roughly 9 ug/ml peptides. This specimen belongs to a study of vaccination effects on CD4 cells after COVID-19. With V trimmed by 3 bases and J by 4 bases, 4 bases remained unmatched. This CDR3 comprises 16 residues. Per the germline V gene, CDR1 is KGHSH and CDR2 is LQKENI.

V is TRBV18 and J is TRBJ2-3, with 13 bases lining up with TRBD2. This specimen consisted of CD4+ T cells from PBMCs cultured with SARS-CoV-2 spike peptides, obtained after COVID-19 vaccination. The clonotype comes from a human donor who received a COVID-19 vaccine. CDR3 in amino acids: CASSPGTSGVADTQYF. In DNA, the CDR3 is TGTGCCAGCTCACCTGGGACTAGCGGGGTTGCAGATACGCAGTATTTT.